The next 4 T cell receptor beta chains were all read from a single sample in a study of cytomegalovirus exposure and HLA in healthy donors. The PCR used 60 Vbeta and 13 Jbeta primers. The table came from immunoSEQ multiplex PCR; TCRdb's copy has only in-frame clones and leaves some out. This sample has around 120,000 clones, with about 80% found just once. Source material: PBMCs. The receptors stem from a girl aged 2-9 years in good health and CMV-seronegative.

The V call is TRBV19, the J call TRBJ2-2, with TRBD2 matching 10 bases. Germline V lookup: CDR1 LNHDA, CDR2 SQIVND (reference sequence). The CDR3 sequence is 15 residues long. Trimming took 5 bases from V and 3 from J; bases not matched to a gene: 3. The CDR3 loop reads CASSFTSGDTGELFF. As DNA, the CDR3 is TGTGCCAGTAGTTTTACTAGCGGGGACACCGGGGAGCTGTTTTTT.

The genes are TRBV19 and TRBJ2-3; tentative D call: TRBD1 (5 bases). With 5 bases removed from V and 3 bases from J, the gap between germline ends came to 15 bases. From germline, CDR1 is LNHDA and CDR2 SQIVND (reference sequence). This CDR3 region has 15 residues. Here the CDR3 DNA reads TGTGCCAGTAGTTTTCAGGGTTTAAGAACAGATACGCAGTATTTT. Protein: CASSFQGLRTDTQYF.

V usage is TRBV10-3 and J usage is TRBJ1-5, with D hard to call. The germline V and J ends were trimmed by 9 bases and 5 bases, with 17 bases remaining between them. This CDR3 region has 14 residues. The germline CDR1 and CDR2 sequences are ENHRY and SYGVKD. CDR3 residues: CAISDRGGDQPQHF. The CDR3 DNA is TGTGCCATTTCGGACCGAGGAGGCGATCAGCCCCAGCATTTT.

J is TRBJ2-3 and V is TRBV28, with TRBD2 identical over 14 bases. J gave up 0 bases and V 4 bases, and 0 bases lay outside the gene matches. Germline assignment: CDR1 MDHEN and CDR2 SYDVKM. The CDR3 runs to 16 residues. The CDR3 nucleotides read TGTGCCAGCAGTTGGACTAGCGGGAGGAGCACAGATACGCAGTATTTT. Amino acid sequence: CASSWTSGRSTDTQYF.